This paragraph reports one TCR beta chain. Produced via immunoSEQ multiplex PCR; TCRdb's table is partial and in-frame only. The sample contains about 70,000 clones, roughly 82% of which appear only once. Germline V gene sequence: CDR1 KGHDR, CDR2 SFDVKD. V was pared by 6 bases and J by 1 base, with 9 bases of the junction left unmatched. The CDR3 has 16 residues. The data stem from a study of control samples from healthy donors and cancer patients. Sequenced sample: PBMCs. The receptor's source is a woman in her 50s with lung cancer. The chain has TRBV24-1 and TRBJ2-7; 9 bases agree with TRBD1. DNA for the CDR3: TGTGCCACCAGTTCAACAGGGGGCGCCGAGTCCTACGAGCAGTACTTC. Protein: CATSSTGGAESYEQYF.